Below are 10 T cell receptor beta chains sequenced from a single sample in a study of blood T cell repertoires in COVID-19. Measured with immunoSEQ multiplex PCR; TCRdb has only the in-frame clones, and not every one. The profile covers about 230,000 clones, with 81% appearing a single time and about 7.4% taken by the ten largest. The sample was peripheral blood. These receptor sequences come from a woman aged 80 or over with acute or convalescent COVID-19.

The V gene is TRBV11-3, the J gene TRBJ2-1; D is perhaps TRBD2 (6 bases). V lost 5 bases to trimming and J lost 11 bases, with 13 bases between them. Germline assignment: CDR1 SGHNT and CDR2 YENEEA. The CDR3 sequence is 12 residues long. As DNA, the CDR3 is TGTGCCAGCAGCAATCCGGGACTGCAGCAGTTCTTC. Its translation is CASSNPGLQQFF.

The chain has TRBV5-1 and TRBJ2-1; maybe TRBD2 (5 bases). Trimming took 0 bases from V and 7 from J, leaving 11 bases between them. CDR3 length equals 14 residues. Germline V gene data show CDR1 as SGHRS and CDR2 as YFSETQ. The CDR3 loop is CASSLAGVGNEQFF. The CDR3 nucleotides read TGCGCCAGCAGCTTGGCCGGGGTAGGGAATGAGCAGTTCTTC.

The chain combines TRBV7-9 with TRBJ2-1; possibly TRBD2 for D (5 bases). Germline V CDR1 and CDR2: SEHNR, FQNEAQ (reference sequence). This CDR3 region has 13 residues. With 3 bases removed from V and 7 bases from J, the gap between germline ends came to 10 bases. CDR3: CASSFPSGNEQFF. The CDR3 region has the DNA TGTGCCAGCAGCTTCCCGTCGGGGAATGAGCAGTTCTTC.

This rearrangement joins TRBV27 to TRBJ2-2; 8 positions match TRBD2. Germline V gene data show CDR1 as MNHEY and CDR2 as SMNVEV (reference sequence). The CDR3 is 19 amino acids. The junction had 18 bases not matched to a gene; V was cut back by 2 bases and J by 7 bases. The CDR3 sequence: CASSLRVVSGMLHGGELFF. The CDR3 nucleotides are TGTGCCAGCAGTTTAAGGGTTGTTAGCGGGATGTTACATGGCGGGGAGCTGTTTTTT.

This clone was detected a few times. The chain joins TRBV2 to TRBJ2-1; TRBD1 is a possible D gene (6 bases). The germline CDR1 and CDR2 sequences are SNHLY and FYNNEI. The ends were cut back, 7 bases at V and 7 bases at J, with 23 bases in the middle. The CDR3 totals 16 residues. The CDR3 protein is CASNIGQRLTGNEQFF. The CDR3 DNA follows: TGTGCCAGCAACATAGGACAGCGGCTAACTGGGAATGAGCAGTTCTTC.

This clone showed up just a few times. This chain uses TRBV27 with TRBJ2-7, with a possible D match to TRBD2 (5 bases). The CDR3 has 15 residues. Germline values: CDR1 MNHEY, CDR2 SMNVEV (reference sequence). V lost 1 base, J lost 0 bases, and 10 bases lay in between. Here the CDR3 reads CASSLWRAHSYEQYF. For the CDR3, the DNA is TGTGCCAGCAGTTTATGGCGGGCCCACTCCTACGAGCAGTACTTC.

The chain recombines TRBV21-1 with TRBJ2-1; the D call in the table, TRBD2, was not verified against the DNA. TRBV21-1 is given as a pseudogene. The CDR3 is 15 amino acids. Written as DNA, the CDR3 is TGTGCCAGCAGCAAAGACCAGCGCCGGTCTAATGAGCAGTTCTTC. It yields the protein CASSKDQRRSNEQFF.

The CDR3 sequence: CASSEGGSDTQYF. The CDR3 region has the DNA TGTGCCAGCAGTGAAGGGGGCAGTGATACGCAGTATTTT. The chain couples TRBV2 to TRBJ2-3, with D possibly being TRBD1 (5 bases). Germline-derived CDR1 and CDR2 are SNHLY and FYNNEI. The CDR3 totals 13 residues. The germline V and J ends were trimmed by 1 base and 6 bases, with 8 bases remaining between them.

This CDR3 reads CASSLVATDTQYF. The CDR3 coding sequence is TGTGCCAGCAGCTTGGTAGCCACAGATACGCAGTATTTT. This chain connects TRBV5-6 to TRBJ2-3; D is unresolved. CDR1 and CDR2 from the germline V gene are SGHDT and YYEEEE. The CDR3 is 13 residues long. Trimming shortened V by 0 bases and J by 2 bases, and 4 bases separated the two germline ends.

V is TRBV3-1 (or the pseudogene TRBV3-2) and J is TRBJ2-5; 7 nucleotides agree with TRBD2. J gave up 4 bases and V 7 bases, and 12 bases lay outside the gene matches. There are 15 residues in the CDR3. The germline CDR1 and CDR2 sequences are LGHDT and YNNKEL (reference sequence). DNA for the CDR3: TGTGCCAGCACCAAAGCGGGCGGGAGCGGAGAGACCCAGTACTTC. This codes for CASTKAGGSGETQYF.